This TCR beta chain is drawn from a study of control samples from healthy donors and cancer patients. As for this clone: A junction boundary mismatches the germline segment, possibly from a read error.

Germline values: CDR1 KGHSH, CDR2 LQKENI. This CDR3 spans 12 amino acids. The data were produced by immunoSEQ multiplex PCR, yet TCRdb's version contains in-frame clones alone and is incomplete. The table includes approximately 81,000 clones, about 93% detected once. Sequenced material: blood. The genes are TRBV18 and TRBJ2-3; D perhaps matches TRBD2 (6 bases). The receptor was derived from a woman aged 18-29 years in good health. CDR3 protein: CASSPLFTGAVF. The DNA for the CDR3 is TGTGCCAGCTCACCACTTTTTACGGGAGCGGTATTT.